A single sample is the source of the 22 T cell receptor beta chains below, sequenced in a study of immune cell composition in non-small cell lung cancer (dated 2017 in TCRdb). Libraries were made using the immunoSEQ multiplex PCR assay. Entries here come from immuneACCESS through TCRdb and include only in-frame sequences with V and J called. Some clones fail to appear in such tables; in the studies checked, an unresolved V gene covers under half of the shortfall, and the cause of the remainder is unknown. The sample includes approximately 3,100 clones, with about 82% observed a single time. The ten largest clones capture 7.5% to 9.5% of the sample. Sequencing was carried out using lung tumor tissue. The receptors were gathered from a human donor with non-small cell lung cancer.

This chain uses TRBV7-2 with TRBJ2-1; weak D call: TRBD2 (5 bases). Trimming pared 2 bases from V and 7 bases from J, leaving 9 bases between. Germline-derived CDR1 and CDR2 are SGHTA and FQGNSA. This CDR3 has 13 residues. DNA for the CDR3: TGTGCCAGCAGCTTAACCCCGGGAAATGAGCAGTTCTTC. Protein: CASSLTPGNEQFF.

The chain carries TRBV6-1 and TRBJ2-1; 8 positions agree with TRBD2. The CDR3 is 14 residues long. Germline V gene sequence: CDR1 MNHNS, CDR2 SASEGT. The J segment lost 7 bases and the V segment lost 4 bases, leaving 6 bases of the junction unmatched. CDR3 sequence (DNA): TGTGCCAGCAGTGTGGGACTAGATCTGAATGAGCAGTTCTTC. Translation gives CASSVGLDLNEQFF.

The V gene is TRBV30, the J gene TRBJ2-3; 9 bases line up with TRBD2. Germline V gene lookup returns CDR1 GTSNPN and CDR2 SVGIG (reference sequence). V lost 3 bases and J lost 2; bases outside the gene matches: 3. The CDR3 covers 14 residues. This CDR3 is CAWRVAGATDTQYF. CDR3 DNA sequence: TGTGCCTGGAGAGTAGCGGGGGCCACAGATACGCAGTATTTT.

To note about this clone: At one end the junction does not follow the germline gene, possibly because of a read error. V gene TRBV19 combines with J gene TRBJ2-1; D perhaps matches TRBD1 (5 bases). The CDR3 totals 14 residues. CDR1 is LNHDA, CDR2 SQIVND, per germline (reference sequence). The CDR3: CASSILAGLDERFF. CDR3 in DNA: TGTGCCAGTAGTATACTCGCAGGGTTGGATGAGCGGTTCTTC.

The CDR3 sequence: CASSLGGEGTEAFF. CDR3 nucleotides: TGCGCCAGCAGCTTAGGGGGGGAGGGGACTGAAGCTTTCTTT. This rearrangement joins TRBV5-1 to TRBJ1-1, with D perhaps TRBD1 (6 bases). V was cut by 2 bases and J by 5 bases, with 13 bases left in between. The CDR3 has 14 amino acids. Germline-derived CDR1 and CDR2 are SGHRS and YFSETQ.

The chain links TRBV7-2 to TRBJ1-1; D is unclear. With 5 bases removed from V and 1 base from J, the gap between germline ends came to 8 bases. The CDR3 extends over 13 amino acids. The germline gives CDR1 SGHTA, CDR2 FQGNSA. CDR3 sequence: CASSTHANTEAFF. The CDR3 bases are TGTGCCAGCAGCACTCATGCGAACACTGAAGCTTTCTTT.

DNA for the CDR3: TGTGCCAGCAGCTTAGTCGGGCAGGGGAGCACAGATACGCAGTATTTT. Translating it yields CASSLVGQGSTDTQYF. This sequence joins TRBV7-9 and TRBJ2-3, with a tentative D call TRBD1 (6 bases). The length of the CDR3 is 16 residues. The V end lost 1 base, the J end lost 0 bases, and 11 bases lay between the germline ends. Germline-derived CDR1 and CDR2 are SEHNR and FQNEAQ (reference sequence). Filled out from reference TRBV7-9 and TRBJ2-3, the complete variable domain reads DTGVSQNPRHKITKRGQNVTFRCDPISEHNRLYWYRQTLGQGPEFLTYFQNEAQLEKSRLLSDRFSAERPKGSFSTLEIQRTEQGDSAMYLCASSLVGQGSTDTQYFGPGTRLTVL.

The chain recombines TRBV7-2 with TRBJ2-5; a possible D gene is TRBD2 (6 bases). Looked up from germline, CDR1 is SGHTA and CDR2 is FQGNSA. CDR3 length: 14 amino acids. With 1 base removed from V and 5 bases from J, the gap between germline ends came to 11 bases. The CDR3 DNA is TGTGCCAGCAGCTTAGTGTTGGGAGGTGAGACCCAGTACTTC. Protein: CASSLVLGGETQYF.

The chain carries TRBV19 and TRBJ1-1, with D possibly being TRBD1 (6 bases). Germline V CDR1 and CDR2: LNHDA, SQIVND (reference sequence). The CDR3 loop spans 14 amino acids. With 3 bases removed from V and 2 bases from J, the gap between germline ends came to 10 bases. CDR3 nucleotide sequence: TGTGCCAGTAGTATCAGAGGGGGTAACACTGAAGCTTTCTTT. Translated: CASSIRGGNTEAFF.

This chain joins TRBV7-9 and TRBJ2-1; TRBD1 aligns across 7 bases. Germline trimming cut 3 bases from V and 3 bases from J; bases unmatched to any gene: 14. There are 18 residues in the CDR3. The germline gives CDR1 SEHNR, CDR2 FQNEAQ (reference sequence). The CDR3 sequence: CASSFPPRGGQVYNEQFF. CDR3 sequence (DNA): TGTGCCAGCAGCTTTCCCCCCCGGGGCGGACAGGTCTACAATGAGCAGTTCTTC.

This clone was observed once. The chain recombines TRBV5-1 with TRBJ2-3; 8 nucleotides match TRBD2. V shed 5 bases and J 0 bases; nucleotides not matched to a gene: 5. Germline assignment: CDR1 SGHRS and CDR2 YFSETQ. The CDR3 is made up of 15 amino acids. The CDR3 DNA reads TGCGCCAGCAGGGAGGTAGCGGGGAGCACAGATACGCAGTATTTT. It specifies CASREVAGSTDTQYF.

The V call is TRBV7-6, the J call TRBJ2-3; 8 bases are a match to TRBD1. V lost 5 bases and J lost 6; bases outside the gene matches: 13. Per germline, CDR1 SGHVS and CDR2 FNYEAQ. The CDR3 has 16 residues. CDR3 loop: CASSLLWQGATDTQYF. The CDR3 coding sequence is TGTGCCAGCAGCCTCCTCTGGCAGGGGGCGACGGATACGCAGTATTTT.

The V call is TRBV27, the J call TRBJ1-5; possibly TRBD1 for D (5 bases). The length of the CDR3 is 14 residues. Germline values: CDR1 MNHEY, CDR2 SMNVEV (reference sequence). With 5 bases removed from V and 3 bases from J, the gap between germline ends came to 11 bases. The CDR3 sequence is CASSPGQFNQPQHF. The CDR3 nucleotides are TGTGCCAGCAGTCCCGGACAATTCAATCAGCCCCAGCATTTT.

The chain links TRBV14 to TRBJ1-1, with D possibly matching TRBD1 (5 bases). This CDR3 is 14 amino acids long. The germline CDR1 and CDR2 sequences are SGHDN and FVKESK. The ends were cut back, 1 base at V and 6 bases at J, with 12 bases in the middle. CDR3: CASSQGRGGAEAFF. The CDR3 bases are TGTGCCAGCAGCCAAGGGAGGGGAGGGGCTGAAGCTTTCTTT.

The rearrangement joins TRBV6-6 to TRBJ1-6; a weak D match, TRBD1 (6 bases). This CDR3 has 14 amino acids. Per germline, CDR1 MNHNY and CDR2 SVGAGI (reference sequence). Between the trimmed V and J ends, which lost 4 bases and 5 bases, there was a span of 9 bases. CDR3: CASSSQGNNSPLHF. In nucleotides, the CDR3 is TGTGCCAGCAGTTCACAGGGCAATAATTCACCCCTCCACTTT.

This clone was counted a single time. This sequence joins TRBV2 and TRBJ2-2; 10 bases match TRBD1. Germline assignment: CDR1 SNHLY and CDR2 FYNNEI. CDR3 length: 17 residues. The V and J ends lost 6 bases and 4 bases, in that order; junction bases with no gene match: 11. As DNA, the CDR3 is TGTGCCAGCAGCCCGACCGGACAGGGGGGGATCACCGGGGAGCTGTTTTTT. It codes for CASSPTGQGGITGELFF.

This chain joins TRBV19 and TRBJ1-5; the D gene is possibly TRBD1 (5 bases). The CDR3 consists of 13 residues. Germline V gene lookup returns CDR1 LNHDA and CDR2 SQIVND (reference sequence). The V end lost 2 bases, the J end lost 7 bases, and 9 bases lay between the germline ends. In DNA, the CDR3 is TGTGCCAGTAGTATACAGGGAAAGCAGCCCCAGCATTTT. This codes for CASSIQGKQPQHF.

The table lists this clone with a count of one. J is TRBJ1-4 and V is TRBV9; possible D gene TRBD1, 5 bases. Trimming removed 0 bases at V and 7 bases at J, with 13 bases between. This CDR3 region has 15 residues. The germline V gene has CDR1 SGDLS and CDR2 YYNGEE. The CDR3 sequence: CASSVGDSRGEKLFF. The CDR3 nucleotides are TGTGCCAGCAGCGTAGGAGACAGTCGAGGTGAAAAACTGTTTTTT.

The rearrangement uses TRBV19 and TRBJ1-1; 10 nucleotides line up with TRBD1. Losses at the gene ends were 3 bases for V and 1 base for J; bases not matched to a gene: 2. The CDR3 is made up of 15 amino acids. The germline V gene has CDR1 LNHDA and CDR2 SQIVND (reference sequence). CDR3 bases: TGTGCCAGTAGTATCGGGGACAGGGGGAACACTGAAGCTTTCTTT. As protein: CASSIGDRGNTEAFF.

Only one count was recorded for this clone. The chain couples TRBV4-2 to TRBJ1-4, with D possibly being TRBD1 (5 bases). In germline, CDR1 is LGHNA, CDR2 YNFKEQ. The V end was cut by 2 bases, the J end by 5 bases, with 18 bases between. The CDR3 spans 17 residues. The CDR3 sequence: CASSQPETTVKNEKLFF. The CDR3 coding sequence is TGTGCCAGCAGCCAACCGGAGACGACAGTAAAGAATGAAAAACTGTTTTTT.

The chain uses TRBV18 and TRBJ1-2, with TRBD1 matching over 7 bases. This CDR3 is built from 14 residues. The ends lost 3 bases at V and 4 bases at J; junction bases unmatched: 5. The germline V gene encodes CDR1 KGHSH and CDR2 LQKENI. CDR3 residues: CASSPATGFYGYTF. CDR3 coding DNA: TGTGCCAGCTCACCCGCGACAGGGTTCTATGGCTACACCTTC.

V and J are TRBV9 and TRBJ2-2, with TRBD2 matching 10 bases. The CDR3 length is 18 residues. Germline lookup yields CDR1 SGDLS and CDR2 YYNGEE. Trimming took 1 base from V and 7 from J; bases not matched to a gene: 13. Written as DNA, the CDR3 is TGTGCCAGCAGCGTAACCCACGAAGGGCTAGCGGGAGTCGGGGAGCTGTTTTTT. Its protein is CASSVTHEGLAGVGELFF.